A single sample is the source of the 15 T cell receptor beta chains below, sequenced in a study of tissue T cells after allogeneic stem cell transplantation. Documented time point: mouse harvest day 14 after allogeneic transplant. Mouse grafts combined 10^7 T-cell-depleted bone marrow cells with 10^6 splenic CD5+ T cells. Clones were read by immunoSEQ multiplex PCR, and TCRdb kept only the in-frame ones, dropping some. The sample records roughly 8,200 clones, roughly 38% being singletons. The sequenced sample consisted of skin. The receptors were sampled from a female BALB/c mouse given C57BL/6 T cells with graft-versus-host disease after an allogeneic hematopoietic cell transplant.

This clone was counted a few times. Gene and germline names: mouse. The read terminates 1 residue before the CDR3 end, so the remaining end is supplied by the germline J gene. The chain joins TRBV15 to TRBJ2-3; D is unclear. Trimming pared 6 bases from V and 0 bases from J, leaving 4 bases between. This CDR3 is built from 12 residues. Germline V gene lookup returns CDR1 SGHND and CDR2 FRSKSL. Here the CDR3 reads CASRDSAETLYF. Partial CDR3 DNA: TGTGCCAGCAGGGACAGTGCAGAAACGCTGTAT.

As concerns this clone: Gene names and germline match the mouse. CDR3 bases read: TGTGCCAGCAGTCTGTCTACTGGGGGCTATGAACAGTAC. This translates into CASSLSTGGYEQY. The whole CDR3 sequence reads CASSLSTGGYEQYF. The chain links TRBV26 to TRBJ2-7, with 8 positions matching TRBD2. With the read ending 1 residue before the CDR3 end, the germline J gene is used to fill in that end. Germline V gene data show CDR1 as KGHPV and CDR2 as FQNQEV (reference sequence). The trim removed 0 bases at V and 3 bases at J, leaving 1 base unmatched. The CDR3 is 14 amino acids.

Remarks on this clone: Gene names denote mouse genes. Read sequence stops 1 residue before the CDR3 end, and the germline J gene provides the missing end. This sequence joins TRBV1 and TRBJ1-3; no firm D call. Trimming left V 1 base short and J 0 bases short, with 7 bases between. The CDR3 has 15 residues. Germline CDR1 is NSQYPW and CDR2 is LRSPGD (reference sequence). The chain's CDR3 is CTCSAVGNSGNTLYF. The part of the CDR3 DNA that was read is TGCACCTGCAGTGCAGTAGGCAATTCTGGAAATACGCTCTAT.

Note on this clone: The gene names given are mouse names. Read data end 1 residue before the CDR3 end; the end is taken from the germline J gene. V usage is TRBV26 and J usage is TRBJ2-5; 7 bases match TRBD1. Germline CDR1 KGHPV, CDR2 FQNQEV (reference sequence). The CDR3 covers 14 residues. V shed 2 bases and J 3 bases; nucleotides not matched to a gene: 2. The CDR3 bases that were read are TGTGCCAGCAGTCTGCGACAGGGACAAGACACCCAGTAC. Amino acids: CASSLRQGQDTQY. The CDR3, in full, reads CASSLRQGQDTQYF.

Regarding this clone: The gene names here belong to mouse. CDR3 sequence reads: CASSMRTEVFF. The covered CDR3 bases are TGTGCCAGCAGTATGAGGACAGAAGTCTTC. The V call is TRBV19, the J call TRBJ1-1; no definite D call. The read falls 1 residue short of the CDR3 end, and the missing part is taken from the germline J gene. Trimming cost V 2 bases and J 5 bases, with 4 bases left between them. In germline, CDR1 is FNHDT, CDR2 SITEND (reference sequence). The CDR3 runs to 11 residues.

This clone was counted only a few times. These gene names are mouse names. The CDR3 end is not reached by the read, which stops 1 residue before it; the germline J gene fills it in. The rearrangement uses TRBV23 and TRBJ1-1; no check of the table's D call, TRBD1, against the DNA was made. Looked up from germline, CDR1 is KGHTA and CDR2 is FQNQQP. CDR3 length equals 14 residues. The part of the CDR3 DNA that was read is TGCTCCAGCAGTCAAGGGACATCAAACACAGAAGTCTTC. This sequence encodes CSSSQGTSNTEVF. The complete CDR3 reads CSSSQGTSNTEVFF.

About this clone itself: Gene names follow the mouse nomenclature. From the germline J gene comes the end of the CDR3, since the read stops 1 residue before it. This chain uses TRBV14 with TRBJ1-1; possible D gene TRBD1, 5 bases. Germline assignment: CDR1 SGHDT and CDR2 FRDEAV. V dropped 5 bases and J dropped 5 bases, with 7 bases sitting between them. The CDR3 sequence is 11 residues long. The DNA read from the CDR3 is TGTGCCAGCAGGCGACAGACAGAAGTCTTC. It is translated as CASRRQTEVF. The CDR3 reads in full as CASRRQTEVFF.

This clone showed up just a few times. Gene names and germline refer to mouse. The CDR3 is cut off 1 residue early in the read; its end comes from the germline J gene. The chain employs TRBV26 and TRBJ2-1; TRBD2 aligns across 8 bases. The CDR3 length is 14 residues. The germline gives CDR1 KGHPV, CDR2 FQNQEV (reference sequence). Losses at the gene ends were 2 bases for V and 3 bases for J; bases not matched to a gene: 0. This chain's CDR3 is CASSLDWGYAEQFF. The CDR3 bases that were read are TGTGCCAGCAGTCTGGACTGGGGCTATGCTGAGCAGTTC.

This clone is termed medium-sized. Mouse gene names and germline throughout. Coverage ceases 1 residue before the CDR3 finishes, and the germline J gene fills in the end. The gene calls are TRBV12-2 and TRBJ2-2, with 10 nucleotides matching TRBD1. This CDR3 is built from 15 residues. With 2 bases clipped from V and 4 bases from J, the junction kept 3 bases outside the gene matches. Germline CDR1 is SGHLS and CDR2 is HYDKME. This CDR3 reads CASSPTGGGTGQLYF. The part of the CDR3 DNA that was read is TGTGCCAGCTCTCCGACAGGGGGCGGCACCGGGCAGCTCTAC.

In regard to this clone: Germline and genes: mouse. The read terminates 1 residue ahead of where the CDR3 ends, so the germline J gene completes it. The V call is TRBV26, the J call TRBJ1-3, with no clear D. Trimming cost V 1 base and J 3 bases, with 4 bases left between them. CDR3 length equals 13 residues. CDR1 is KGHPV and CDR2 is FQNQEV in the germline V gene (reference sequence). The CDR3 bases that were read are TGTGCCAGCAGTCTGTTGGGTGGAAATACGCTCTAT. Translating it yields CASSLLGGNTLY. The full CDR3 sequence reads CASSLLGGNTLYF.

Note on this clone: Mouse names are used for the genes. Here the CDR3 reads CASSLDRDSYEQYF. Partial CDR3 DNA: TGTGCAAGCAGCTTAGATAGGGACTCCTATGAACAGTAC. This rearrangement joins TRBV16 to TRBJ2-7; D uncertain. The read ends 1 residue shy of where the CDR3 ends; the end is completed using the germline J gene. Trimming shortened V by 0 bases and J by 0 bases, and 6 bases separated the two germline ends. Germline V lookup: CDR1 SGHSA, CDR2 FRNQAP. CDR3 length equals 14 residues.

This clone was observed a few times. Gene names and germline match the mouse. The CDR3 extends 1 residue past the end of the read, so its final part is completed from the germline J gene. The chain combines TRBV26 with TRBJ2-7, with 10 bases that match TRBD2. The germline V gene has CDR1 KGHPV and CDR2 FQNQEV (reference sequence). Trimming removed 3 bases from V and 5 bases from J; junction bases left unmatched: 1. This CDR3 has 13 amino acids. The CDR3: CASSLWGGDEQYF. The sequenced CDR3 bases are TGTGCCAGCAGTCTCTGGGGGGGCGATGAACAGTAC.

Of note for this clone: The gene names given are mouse names. The read ends 1 residue shy of where the CDR3 ends; the end is completed using the germline J gene. The chain recombines TRBV24 with TRBJ1-5, with unresolved D. Germline V gene data show CDR1 as KGHTA and CDR2 as FRNEEI. The CDR3 extends over 13 amino acids. Trimming took 2 bases from V and 9 from J, leaving 11 bases between them. CDR3 DNA (partial): TGTGCCAGCAGTCTGAGGGCACCCCCGGCTCCGCTT. Translating gives CASSLRAPPAPL. The entire CDR3 protein is CASSLRAPPAPLF.

As regards this clone: Mouse germline and gene names are used. Read data end 1 residue before the CDR3 end; the end is taken from the germline J gene. The V and J genes are TRBV3 and TRBJ2-5; D is undetermined. The CDR3 length is 11 residues. The germline CDR1 and CDR2 sequences are SNHLY and FYNGKV (reference sequence). V gave up 2 bases and J gave up 6 bases, with 3 bases separating them. CDR3 loop: CASSLKDTQYF. The sequenced part of the CDR3 DNA is TGTGCCAGCAGCTTAAAGGACACCCAGTAC. Complete variable domain (other parts from reference TRBV3 and TRBJ2-5): GPKVLQIPSHQIIDMGQMVTLNCDPVSNHLYFYWYKQILGQQMEFLVNFYNGKVMEKSKLFKDQFSVERPDGSYFTLKIQPTALEDSAVYFCASSLKDTQYFGPGTRLLVL.

This clone was recorded a few times. Mouse gene names and germline throughout. The read comes to an end 1 residue before the CDR3 does, leaving the germline J gene to fill in the end. The rearrangement joins TRBV23 to TRBJ2-4; TRBD1 is the table's D call, not checked against the DNA. This CDR3 spans 14 amino acids. CDR1 and CDR2 (germline): KGHTA, FQNQQP. Partial CDR3 DNA: TGCTCCAGCAGTCCTGACAGTAGTCAAAACACCTTGTAC. Protein sequence: CSSSPDSSQNTLY. The whole CDR3 region reads CSSSPDSSQNTLYF.